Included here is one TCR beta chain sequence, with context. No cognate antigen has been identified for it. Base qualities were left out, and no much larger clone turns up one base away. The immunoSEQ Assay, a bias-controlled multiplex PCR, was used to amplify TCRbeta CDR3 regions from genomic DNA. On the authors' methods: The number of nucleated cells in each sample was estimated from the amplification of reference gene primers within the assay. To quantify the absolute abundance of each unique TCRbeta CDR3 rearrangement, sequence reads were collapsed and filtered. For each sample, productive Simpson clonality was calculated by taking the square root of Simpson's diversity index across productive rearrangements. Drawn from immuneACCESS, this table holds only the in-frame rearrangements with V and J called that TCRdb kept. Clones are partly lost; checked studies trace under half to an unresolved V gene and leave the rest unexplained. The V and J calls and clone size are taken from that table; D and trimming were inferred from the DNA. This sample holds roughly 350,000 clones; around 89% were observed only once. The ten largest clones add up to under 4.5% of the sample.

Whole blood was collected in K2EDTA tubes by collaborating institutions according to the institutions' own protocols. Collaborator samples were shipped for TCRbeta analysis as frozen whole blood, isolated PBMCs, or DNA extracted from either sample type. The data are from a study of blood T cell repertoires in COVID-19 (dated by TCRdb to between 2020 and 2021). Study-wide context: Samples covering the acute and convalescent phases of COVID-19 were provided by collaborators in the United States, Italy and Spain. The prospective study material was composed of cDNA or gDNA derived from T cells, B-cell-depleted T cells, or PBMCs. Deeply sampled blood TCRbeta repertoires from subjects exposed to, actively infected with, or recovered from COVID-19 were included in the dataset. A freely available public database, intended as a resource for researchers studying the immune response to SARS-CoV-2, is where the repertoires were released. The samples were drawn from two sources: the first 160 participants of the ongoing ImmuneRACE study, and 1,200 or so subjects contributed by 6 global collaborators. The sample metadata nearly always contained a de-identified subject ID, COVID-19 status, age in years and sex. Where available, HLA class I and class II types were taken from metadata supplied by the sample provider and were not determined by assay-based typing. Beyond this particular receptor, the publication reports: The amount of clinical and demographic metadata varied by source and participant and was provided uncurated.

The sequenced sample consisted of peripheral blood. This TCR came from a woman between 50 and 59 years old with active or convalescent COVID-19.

The CDR3 protein sequence reads: CASKGTGSGNTIYF. In nucleotide form, the sequence is TGTGCCAGCAAGGGTACAGGGTCTGGAAACACCATATATTTT. Recombination joined TRBV2 with TRBJ1-3; TRBD1 is a weak D gene call, 6 bases matching. A distance of 11 bases separates the germline ends of V and J, which lose 7 bases and 1 base respectively. Per the germline V gene, SNHLY is the CDR1 and FYNNEI is the CDR2. Including the terminal cysteine and phenylalanine, the CDR3 comprises 14 residues. Only CDR3 DNA remains: 42 bases, in frame from the first base.